This T cell receptor (beta chain) originates from a study of vaccination effects on CD4 cells after COVID-19. Overall study results and limits: Whether induced by infection or by vaccine, clones showed marked clonal contraction late after vaccination.

Antigen-specific CD4+ T cells were expanded with viral peptide pools in the ViraFEST assay before sequencing. After around 10 days in culture, the CD4+ T cells were isolated. The vaccine given was either BNT162b2 or mRNA-1273, in two doses. The healthy vaccine recipients, who had no prior SARS-CoV-2 infection, showed negative nucleocapsid antibodies. Supplemented with approximately 10 IU/ml IL-2 and 8 to 10 ug/ml peptides, under 2.5 million PBMC per well were kept in culture. Researchers swapped half the medium for IL-2 medium on both days 3 and 7. The table came from immunoSEQ multiplex PCR; TCRdb's copy has only in-frame clones and leaves some out. The sample lists 15,000 to 20,000 clones; approximately 80% were seen once. Trimming stripped 4 bases from V and 6 bases from J, with 16 bases between. Looked up from germline, CDR1 is LGHDT and CDR2 is YNNKEL (reference sequence). The CDR3 runs to 15 residues.

About this clone itself: Its target is unknown.

The TCR originated in a human donor who received a COVID-19 vaccine. The sample was CD4+ T cells from PBMCs cultured with HCoV-NL63 spike peptides, taken after COVID-19 vaccination. The chain combines TRBV3-1 (or the pseudogene TRBV3-2) with TRBJ2-1; TRBD2 might be the D (6 bases). CDR3 residues: CASSPAGGLPNEQFF. In DNA form, the CDR3 reads TGTGCCAGCAGCCCAGCTGGGGGACTTCCCAATGAGCAGTTCTTC.